Below are 32 T cell receptor beta chains sequenced from a single sample in a study of shared clonotypes between healthy human individuals. Sequencing was performed with immunoSEQ multiplex PCR; in TCRdb, only in-frame clones are kept and a portion is missing. The sample shows fewer than 500,000 clones, over 60% of them seen only once. The specimen was PBMCs. All receptors come from a woman aged 40-49 years in good health. Some clones in this sample may be carry-over from other donors' samples.

This clone was found once. The rearrangement uses TRBV5-8 and TRBJ2-7; TRBD1 aligns across 11 bases. The germline CDR1 and CDR2 sequences are SGHTS and YDEGEE. V gave up 5 bases and J gave up 3 bases; unmatched junction bases: 4. The CDR3 contains 14 residues. The CDR3 bases are TGTGCCAGCAGGTGGACAGGGGGCTTCTACGAGCAGTACTTC. This sequence encodes CASRWTGGFYEQYF.

J is TRBJ1-2 and V is TRBV9, with TRBD1 matching over 8 bases. Germline loops: CDR1 SGDLS, CDR2 YYNGEE. The CDR3 length is 15 residues. Unmatched junction bases numbered 7, after V lost 5 bases and J lost 1 base. The CDR3 DNA sequence: TGTGCCAGCAGTCACGGACAGGGAGGTAACTATGGCTACACCTTC. Translating gives CASSHGQGGNYGYTF.

The chain has TRBV5-1 and TRBJ1-6; D gene uncertain. This CDR3 is built from 14 residues. V was trimmed by 0 bases and J by 6 bases, leaving 7 bases between them. Germline CDR1 SGHRS, CDR2 YFSETQ. The CDR3 spells CASSLVDGNSPLHF. As DNA, the CDR3 is TGCGCCAGCAGCTTGGTGGACGGTAATTCACCCCTCCACTTT.

The chain carries TRBV10-3 and TRBJ2-3; TRBD2 aligns across 9 bases. Germline CDR1 and CDR2: ENHRY and SYGVKD. V shed 9 bases, J shed 3 bases, and the junction held 7 bases outside the gene matches. This CDR3 region has 14 residues. The CDR3 nucleotides read TGTGCCATGCATAGCGGGAGTCGGACAGATACGCAGTATTTT. This codes for CAMHSGSRTDTQYF.

The CDR3 is CASSSDSGDTGELFF. CDR3 DNA sequence: TGTGCCAGCAGTTCTGACAGTGGTGACACCGGGGAGCTGTTTTTT. The V gene is TRBV6-4, the J gene TRBJ2-2, with D perhaps TRBD1 (5 bases). Trimming pared 5 bases from V and 3 bases from J, leaving 13 bases between. CDR3 length: 15 amino acids. Germline CDR1 reads MRHNA; CDR2 reads SNTAGT.

This chain joins TRBV10-2 and TRBJ2-3; 9 nucleotides match TRBD2. The CDR3 runs to 14 residues. V was clipped by 6 bases and J by 2 bases; unmatched bases: 3. Germline V gene lookup returns CDR1 WSHSY and CDR2 SAAADI. CDR3 sequence: CASRVAGATDTQYF. The CDR3 DNA is TGCGCCAGCAGAGTAGCGGGAGCCACAGATACGCAGTATTTT.

This rearrangement joins TRBV4-3 to TRBJ2-2, with 8 bases identical to TRBD1. CDR3 length: 15 amino acids. From germline, CDR1 is LGHNA and CDR2 YSLEER. The junction had 8 bases not matched to a gene; V was cut back by 4 bases and J by 7 bases. The CDR3 spells CASSLGQGGNGELFF. Here the CDR3 DNA reads TGCGCCAGCAGCCTCGGACAGGGAGGTAACGGGGAGCTGTTTTTT.

The chain carries TRBV5-4 and TRBJ1-5; no definite D call. This CDR3 has 15 residues. The V and J ends lost 5 bases and 4 bases respectively, with 16 bases between them. CDR1 and CDR2 from the germline V gene are SGHNT and YYREEE (reference sequence). The CDR3 sequence: CASRPRGIRNQPQHF. DNA for the CDR3: TGTGCCAGCAGACCCCGCGGTATAAGAAATCAGCCCCAGCATTTT. Together with reference TRBV5-4 and TRBJ1-5, the CDR3 gives the full variable domain: ETGVTQSPTHLIKTRGQQVTLRCSSQSGHNTVSWYQQALGQGPQFIFQYYREEENGRGNFPPRFSGLQFPNYSSELNVNALELDDSALYLCASRPRGIRNQPQHFGDGTRLSIL.

This clone has just a few counts. This sequence joins TRBV7-9 and TRBJ1-1, with 7 bases aligning to TRBD1. In germline, CDR1 is SEHNR, CDR2 FQNEAQ (reference sequence). V lost 4 bases, J lost 7 bases, and 9 bases stayed unmatched. This CDR3 contains 14 residues. The CDR3 DNA reads as TGTGCCAGCAGCTACAGGGGTGGGGATGGTGAAGCTTTCTTT. Amino acid sequence: CASSYRGGDGEAFF.

This chain joins TRBV6-5 and TRBJ2-2; D perhaps matches TRBD2 (5 bases). The CDR3 sequence is 15 residues long. The germline V and J ends were trimmed by 2 bases and 5 bases, with 12 bases remaining between them. Per the germline V gene, CDR1 is MNHEY and CDR2 is SVGAGI. DNA for the CDR3: TGTGCCAGCAGTTACGGGCGGAGGCGTACCGGGGAGCTGTTTTTT. This sequence encodes CASSYGRRRTGELFF.

This chain uses TRBV28 with TRBJ1-4; 12 nucleotides match TRBD1. Germline V CDR1 and CDR2: MDHEN, SYDVKM. The V segment lost 4 bases and the J segment 4 bases; nucleotides outside the gene matches: 10. This CDR3 is 18 amino acids long. CDR3 amino acids: CASSYRDRGRSVNEKLFF. CDR3 coding DNA: TGTGCCAGCAGTTACCGGGACAGGGGGCGTAGCGTTAATGAAAAACTGTTTTTT.

This chain uses TRBV19 with TRBJ1-1; perhaps TRBD1 as D (6 bases). Germline V gene data show CDR1 as LNHDA and CDR2 as SQIVND (reference sequence). The V gene lost 5 bases and the J gene lost 1 base, with 11 bases spanning the gap. The CDR3 has 14 residues. This CDR3 is CASSHRGRNTEAFF. Here the CDR3 DNA reads TGTGCCAGTAGTCATCGGGGGCGGAACACTGAAGCTTTCTTT.

This chain uses TRBV9 with TRBJ2-6; D not certain. Germline values: CDR1 SGDLS, CDR2 YYNGEE. The CDR3 runs to 16 residues. V was trimmed by 0 bases and J by 2 bases, leaving 9 bases between them. CDR3 bases: TGTGCCAGCAGCGTAGATCCTTTGACTGGGGCCAACGTCCTGACTTTC. It translates to CASSVDPLTGANVLTF.

The CDR3: CASSLVSLAHEQYF. CDR3 bases: TGTGCCAGCAGCTTAGTCTCACTAGCTCACGAGCAGTACTTC. V gene TRBV11-2 combines with J gene TRBJ2-7; possible D gene TRBD2, 6 bases. The V gene lost 1 base and the J gene lost 5 bases, with 12 bases spanning the gap. CDR1 SGHAT and CDR2 FQNNGV come from the germline V gene. CDR3 length equals 14 residues.

The gene calls are TRBV5-1 and TRBJ2-1, with 9 bases fitting TRBD2. Per germline, CDR1 SGHRS and CDR2 YFSETQ. Losses at the gene ends were 6 bases for V and 0 bases for J; bases not matched to a gene: 13. CDR3 length: 18 residues. The CDR3 DNA is TGCGCCAGCACAAAACCAGGGGCGGGAGGGCCCTCCTACAATGAGCAGTTCTTC. It codes for CASTKPGAGGPSYNEQFF.

This chain links TRBV5-6 with TRBJ1-2, with D hard to call. The CDR3 is 15 residues long. V lost 0 bases and J lost 0, with 9 bases in between. Per the germline V gene, CDR1 is SGHDT and CDR2 is YYEEEE. This chain's CDR3 is CASSLARGANYGYTF. For the CDR3, the DNA is TGTGCCAGCAGCTTGGCCCGTGGCGCTAACTATGGCTACACCTTC.

The chain is built from TRBV27 and TRBJ2-1, with 11 bases fitting TRBD2. CDR3 length: 17 residues. V was clipped by 2 bases and J by 0 bases; unmatched bases: 3. The germline gives CDR1 MNHEY, CDR2 SMNVEV (reference sequence). The CDR3 reads CASSLTTSGISYNEQFF. As DNA, the CDR3 is TGTGCCAGCAGTTTAACGACTAGCGGGATCTCCTACAATGAGCAGTTCTTC.

This chain uses TRBV5-6 with TRBJ1-4; the D is unclear. This CDR3 is 17 amino acids long. Trimming took 3 bases from V and 0 from J, leaving 15 bases between them. Germline CDR1 and CDR2: SGHDT and YYEEEE. The CDR3 coding sequence is TGTGCCAGCAGCTCCCGAGGAGCGTATGCAACTAATGAAAAACTGTTTTTT. Protein: CASSSRGAYATNEKLFF.

The chain recombines TRBV28 with TRBJ1-1; D might be TRBD1 (6 bases). CDR3 length equals 16 residues. V dropped 4 bases and J dropped 5 bases, with 20 bases sitting between them. Germline lookup yields CDR1 MDHEN and CDR2 SYDVKM. The CDR3 spells CASSSPAGVTVTEAFF. The CDR3, as DNA: TGTGCCAGCAGTTCCCCGGCAGGGGTGACGGTTACTGAAGCTTTCTTT.

CDR3 nucleotides: TGTGCCAGCAGCTTAGAAGGGAGTAGCTCTGGGGCCAACGTCCTGACTTTC. Its protein is CASSLEGSSSGANVLTF. The V and J genes are TRBV5-4 and TRBJ2-6, with TRBD2 as a possible D gene (5 bases). In germline, CDR1 is SGHNT, CDR2 YYREEE (reference sequence). The CDR3 loop spans 17 amino acids. Trimming removed 2 bases at V and 0 bases at J, with 12 bases between.

This clone was detected once. The chain carries TRBV5-4 and TRBJ2-3, with TRBD1 matching 12 bases. Germline trimming cut 4 bases from V and 2 bases from J; bases unmatched to any gene: 5. The CDR3 totals 16 residues. Germline V gene lookup returns CDR1 SGHNT and CDR2 YYREEE (reference sequence). The CDR3 nucleotides read TGTGCCAGCAGCCTTCCGGGACAGGGGGCCACAGATACGCAGTATTTT. Translated, it gives CASSLPGQGATDTQYF.

V usage is TRBV6-6 and J usage is TRBJ1-4, with no clear D. Per the germline V gene, CDR1 is MNHNY and CDR2 is SVGAGI (reference sequence). V was pared by 7 bases and J by 8 bases, with 14 bases between. This CDR3 region has 13 residues. CDR3 nucleotides: TGTGCCAGCACCCCAGCCCTCAGCGAAAAACTGTTTTTT. Its translation is CASTPALSEKLFF.

The rearrangement links TRBV4-3 to TRBJ1-2, with D tentatively TRBD1 (5 bases). Germline CDR1 LGHNA, CDR2 YSLEER. Deletions cut 1 base from V and 2 bases from J, with 5 bases between. The CDR3 runs to 13 residues. The CDR3 loop reads CASSQGQNYGYTF. The CDR3 coding sequence is TGCGCCAGCAGCCAAGGACAGAACTATGGCTACACCTTC.

This chain links TRBV15 with TRBJ2-1; weak D call: TRBD2 (6 bases). The CDR3 is 15 amino acids. Germline V lookup: CDR1 LNHNV, CDR2 YYDKDF (reference sequence). Trimming stripped 4 bases from V and 8 bases from J, with 18 bases between. CDR3 bases: TGTGCCACCAGCACCTGGAGTAGCGGAGGGGATGAGCAGTTCTTC. It encodes CATSTWSSGGDEQFF.

This sequence joins TRBV5-1 and TRBJ1-4; TRBD1 matches 8 bases. Trimming took 4 bases from V and 7 from J; bases not matched to a gene: 12. Germline V gives CDR1 SGHRS, CDR2 YFSETQ. This CDR3 spans 16 amino acids. For the CDR3, the DNA is TGCGCCAGCAGCACGTTCGGACAGGGAGGAGGTGAAAAACTGTTTTTT. Its protein is CASSTFGQGGGEKLFF.

The J gene is TRBJ1-1, the V gene TRBV7-9; D is undetermined. The CDR3 loop spans 15 amino acids. Trimming removed 1 base at V and 0 bases at J, with 9 bases between. In germline, CDR1 is SEHNR, CDR2 FQNEAQ (reference sequence). The CDR3 reads CASSLGEVMNTEAFF. The DNA of the CDR3 is TGTGCCAGCAGCTTAGGTGAGGTGATGAACACTGAAGCTTTCTTT.

The chain uses TRBV5-1 and TRBJ2-3; D gene uncertain. This CDR3 contains 14 residues. Germline V gene sequence: CDR1 SGHRS, CDR2 YFSETQ. Between the trimmed V and J ends, which lost 1 base and 2 bases, there was a span of 8 bases. The CDR3 sequence is CASSLFPPTDTQYF. CDR3 nucleotides: TGCGCCAGCAGCTTGTTCCCCCCCACAGATACGCAGTATTTT.

The J gene is TRBJ2-7, the V gene TRBV2, with 10 bases identical to TRBD2. This CDR3 is 16 amino acids long. Germline assignment: CDR1 SNHLY and CDR2 FYNNEI. V dropped 4 bases and J dropped 5; count of bases not matched to a gene: 11. The CDR3: CASSVLAGDEGDEQYF. The CDR3 DNA reads as TGTGCCAGCAGTGTCCTAGCGGGGGACGAGGGGGACGAGCAGTACTTC.

The chain carries TRBV6-1 and TRBJ2-7, with D possibly being TRBD1 (5 bases). This CDR3 region has 13 residues. The germline V gene has CDR1 MNHNS and CDR2 SASEGT. V was shortened by 4 bases and J by 6 bases, with 13 bases between the two germline ends. CDR3 in amino acids: CASSGRTTFEQYF. DNA of the CDR3: TGTGCCAGCAGTGGCAGGACAACTTTCGAGCAGTACTTC.

Many counts were recorded for this clone. The chain carries TRBV30 and TRBJ1-1, with TRBD1 as a possible D gene (5 bases). Germline CDR1 is GTSNPN and CDR2 is SVGIG (reference sequence). Between the trimmed V and J ends, which lost 0 bases and 9 bases, there was a span of 11 bases. This CDR3 is 12 amino acids long. As DNA, the CDR3 is TGTGCCTGGAGTGTACAGGAGGGAAAAGCTTTCTTT. Translated, it gives CAWSVQEGKAFF.

This rearrangement joins TRBV2 to TRBJ2-3; D unresolved. The germline CDR1 and CDR2 sequences are SNHLY and FYNNEI. Deletions cut 4 bases from V and 4 bases from J, with 6 bases between. The CDR3 is made up of 12 amino acids. The CDR3 sequence is CASSGVADTQYF. As DNA, the CDR3 is TGTGCCAGCAGTGGCGTAGCAGATACGCAGTATTTT. The full variable domain, its missing parts supplied by reference TRBV2 and TRBJ2-3, is EPEVTQTPSHQVTQMGQEVILRCVPISNHLYFYWYRQILGQKVEFLVSFYNNEISEKSEIFDDQFSVERPDGSNFTLKIRSTKLEDSAMYFCASSGVADTQYFGPGTRLTVL.

The chain has TRBV9 and TRBJ2-3, with D maybe TRBD2 (7 bases). Germline assignment: CDR1 SGDLS and CDR2 YYNGEE. The CDR3 has 13 residues. V lost 0 bases to trimming and J lost 12 bases, with 14 bases between them. The CDR3 bases are TGTGCCAGCAGCGTAGGTTGGGGGGGCTACCAGTATTTT. Amino acids: CASSVGWGGYQYF. The full variable domain, its missing parts supplied by reference TRBV9 and TRBJ2-3, is DSGVTQTPKHLITATGQRVTLRCSPRSGDLSVYWYQQSLDQGLQFLIQYYNGEERAKGNILERFSAQQFPDLHSELNLSSLELGDSALYFCASSVGWGGYQYFGPGTRLTVL.